A selection of T cell receptor beta chains follows, all from one sample in a study of T cell responses to AZD1222 COVID-19 vaccine. Here immunoSEQ multiplex PCR was the method, and the copy in TCRdb shows in-frame clones only, minus some. The sample yields 130,000 to 150,000 clones, approximately 89% seen once. The sequencing used peripheral blood, collected 28 days after the second AZD1222 dose. The receptors derive from an adult who received the AZD1222 COVID-19 vaccine. The CDR3 runs from the conserved cysteine through the conserved F or W. D genes are given only for firm matches. Clone size, where shown, is once, few, many, or a class for clones that have expanded.

j_gene: TRBJ1-2; abundance: once; v_gene: TRBV6-1; d_gene: NA; CDR3aa: CASSEEVGSYGYTF; CDR3nt: TGTGCCAGCAGTGAAGAGGTAGGCAGCTATGGCTACACCTTC
j_gene: TRBJ1-4; abundance: NA; v_gene: TRBV2; d_gene: NA; CDR3aa: CASSERGGSEKLFF; CDR3nt: TGTGCCAGCAGTGAAAGGGGAGGGAGCGAAAAACTGTTTTTT
j_gene: TRBJ1-3; abundance: NA; v_gene: TRBV9; d_gene: NA; CDR3aa: CASSVRGGSGNTIYF; CDR3nt: TGTGCCAGCAGCGTAAGAGGGGGGTCTGGAAACACCATATATTTT
j_gene: TRBJ2-3; abundance: NA; v_gene: TRBV18; d_gene: TRBD2; CDR3aa: CASSPTSASTDTQYF; CDR3nt: TGTGCCAGCTCACCGACTAGCGCTAGCACAGATACGCAGTATTTT
j_gene: TRBJ2-6; abundance: NA; v_gene: TRBV7-8; d_gene: NA; CDR3aa: CASSRTPGAAGANVLTF; CDR3nt: TGTGCCAGCAGCCGTACCCCGGGGGCAGCGGGGGCCAACGTCCTGACTTTC
j_gene: TRBJ2-7; abundance: NA; v_gene: TRBV10-3; d_gene: TRBD1; CDR3aa: CAIKGTASSYEQYF; CDR3nt: TGTGCCATCAAGGGGACAGCCAGCTCCTACGAGCAGTACTTC
j_gene: TRBJ2-5; abundance: NA; v_gene: TRBV6-1; d_gene: NA; CDR3aa: CASSETGWAPSGRYQETQYF; CDR3nt: TGTGCCAGCAGTGAGACAGGGTGGGCCCCTAGCGGACGGTACCAAGAGACCCAGTACTTC
j_gene: TRBJ1-1; abundance: NA; v_gene: TRBV5-1; d_gene: NA; CDR3aa: CASSLGGNTEAFF; CDR3nt: TGCGCCAGCAGCTTGGGGGGCAACACTGAAGCTTTCTTT
j_gene: TRBJ1-1; abundance: NA; v_gene: TRBV4-1; d_gene: NA; CDR3aa: CASSQDPRNEAFF; CDR3nt: TGCGCCAGCAGCCAAGATCCGAGAAATGAAGCTTTCTTT
j_gene: TRBJ1-2; abundance: NA; v_gene: TRBV11-2; d_gene: TRBD1; CDR3aa: CASSIDRVRGYTF; CDR3nt: TGTGCCAGCAGCATCGACAGGGTTCGGGGCTACACCTTC
j_gene: TRBJ1-6; abundance: once; v_gene: TRBV27; d_gene: TRBD1; CDR3aa: CASSKTGMSNSPLHF; CDR3nt: TGTGCCAGCAGTAAGACAGGGATGAGTAATTCACCCCTCCACTTT
j_gene: TRBJ2-6; abundance: NA; v_gene: TRBV3-1/TRBV3-2; d_gene: TRBD1; CDR3aa: CASSQRTGGVSGANVLTF; CDR3nt: TGTGCCAGCAGCCAACGGACAGGGGGCGTTTCTGGGGCCAACGTCCTGACTTTC
j_gene: TRBJ2-3; abundance: once; v_gene: TRBV29-1; d_gene: TRBD2; CDR3aa: CSAPGLVTDTQYF; CDR3nt: TGCAGCGCTCCGGGACTAGTCACAGATACGCAGTATTTT
j_gene: TRBJ1-1; abundance: once; v_gene: TRBV7-2; d_gene: NA; CDR3aa: CASSPGIHITEAFF; CDR3nt: TGTGCCAGCAGCCCAGGTATCCACATCACTGAAGCTTTCTTT
j_gene: TRBJ2-7; abundance: few; v_gene: TRBV4-3; d_gene: TRBD1; CDR3aa: CASSQLATGVPYEQYF; CDR3nt: TGCGCCAGCAGCCAGCTGGCTACAGGGGTCCCCTACGAGCAGTACTTC
j_gene: TRBJ1-1; abundance: NA; v_gene: TRBV9; d_gene: NA; CDR3aa: CASSVGIQSTEAFF; CDR3nt: TGTGCCAGCAGCGTAGGTATACAGAGCACTGAAGCTTTCTTT
j_gene: TRBJ1-6; abundance: NA; v_gene: TRBV28; d_gene: NA; CDR3aa: CASSFSGQIARVSSYNSPLHF; CDR3nt: TGTGCCAGCAGTTTTAGTGGACAGATTGCCCGAGTTAGCTCCTATAATTCACCCCTCCACTTT
j_gene: TRBJ1-5; abundance: NA; v_gene: TRBV23-1; d_gene: NA; CDR3aa: CASSQIPHQGRSNQPQHF; CDR3nt: TGCGCCAGCAGTCAAATCCCCCATCAGGGAAGGAGCAATCAGCCCCAGCATTTT
j_gene: TRBJ1-2; abundance: few; v_gene: TRBV7-3; d_gene: NA; CDR3aa: CASRSQGPGYTF; CDR3nt: TGTGCCAGCAGGTCCCAGGGCCCTGGCTACACCTTC
j_gene: TRBJ1-2; abundance: NA; v_gene: TRBV3-1/TRBV3-2; d_gene: NA; CDR3aa: CASSTQGLNYGYTF; CDR3nt: TGTGCCAGCAGCACACAGGGACTCAACTATGGCTACACCTTC
j_gene: TRBJ2-1; abundance: NA; v_gene: TRBV10-3; d_gene: TRBD2; CDR3aa: CATGTSGLNEQFF; CDR3nt: TGTGCCACCGGGACTAGCGGTCTAAATGAGCAGTTCTTC
j_gene: TRBJ1-2; abundance: NA; v_gene: TRBV6-6; d_gene: TRBD1; CDR3aa: CASRTRAGGAYGYTF; CDR3nt: TGTGCCAGCAGAACGAGGGCAGGGGGCGCCTATGGCTACACCTTC
j_gene: TRBJ2-1; abundance: NA; v_gene: TRBV15; d_gene: NA; CDR3aa: CATSREGYNEQFF; CDR3nt: TGTGCCACCAGCAGAGAAGGTTACAATGAGCAGTTCTTC
j_gene: TRBJ2-1; abundance: NA; v_gene: TRBV5-4; d_gene: TRBD2; CDR3aa: CASSPRPRGSSYNEQFF; CDR3nt: TGTGCCAGCAGCCCGAGACCCCGCGGGAGCTCCTACAATGAGCAGTTCTTC
j_gene: TRBJ1-6; abundance: NA; v_gene: TRBV7-9; d_gene: NA; CDR3aa: CASSLADSPWSPLHF; CDR3nt: TGTGCCAGCAGCCTAGCGGACAGCCCTTGGTCACCCCTCCACTTT
j_gene: TRBJ2-3; abundance: NA; v_gene: TRBV9; d_gene: TRBD2; CDR3aa: CASSPRGGDSADTQYF; CDR3nt: TGTGCCAGCAGCCCGCGGGGGGGAGACAGCGCAGATACGCAGTATTTT
j_gene: TRBJ2-1; abundance: NA; v_gene: TRBV19; d_gene: TRBD1; CDR3aa: CATHRGQGIEQFF; CDR3nt: TGTGCCACCCATCGGGGACAGGGAATAGAGCAGTTCTTC
j_gene: TRBJ2-2; abundance: NA; v_gene: TRBV9; d_gene: NA; CDR3aa: CASSPRRTPGELFF; CDR3nt: TGTGCCAGCAGCCCCCGCCGGACCCCCGGGGAGCTGTTTTTT